Here is one T cell receptor beta chain with its context. The CDR3 runs to 14 residues. V dropped 3 bases and J dropped 5; count of bases not matched to a gene: 4. This entry is derived from a study of T-cell memory formation after mild COVID-19. Sample barcodes and UMIs were carried by the TCR alpha and TCR beta cDNA libraries that 5'RACE generated with constant-segment primers. MiXCR was run by TCRdb on the 5' RACE reads, yielding one entry per CDR3 protein. This sample yields about 400,000 distinct CDR3 sequences, of which about 22% are seen a single time; approximately 14% belongs to the top ten. The sequencing sample was made of PBMCs or a T cell subset sorted from them (not recorded which). The source is an adult woman who had mild COVID-19 (a few samples of this study predate the infection). Cell type and time point are not known. This sequence joins TRBV12-3 or TRBV12-4 and TRBJ2-3, with 8 nucleotides matching TRBD2. As DNA, the CDR3 is TGTGCCAGCAGTTTCGGGGGGGCCGGAGATACGCAGTATTTT. This codes for CASSFGGAGDTQYF.